This passage covers 14 T cell receptor beta chains from one sample sequenced in a study of CD8+ T cells in alopecia areata. The sequencing template was cDNA reverse transcribed from extracted RNA. The protocol was immunoSEQ multiplex PCR, while the TCRdb copy is restricted to in-frame clones and leaves out a portion. The sample lists more than 150,000 clones; roughly half were seen once. Treatment given: oral pan-JAK inhibitor, 5-10 mg twice daily. Material: CD8+ T cells sorted from blood, obtained at week 52, from a patient treated with tofacitinib. The receptors derive from a human donor with alopecia areata.

This clone showed up just a few times. V gene TRBV6-6 combines with J gene TRBJ1-1, with unresolved D. The V end was cut by 2 bases, the J end by 0 bases, with 10 bases between. Germline loops: CDR1 MNHNY, CDR2 SVGAGI (reference sequence). There are 15 residues in the CDR3. The DNA for the CDR3 is TGTGCCAGCAGTTACACAGACAAGCTGAACACTGAAGCTTTCTTT. Protein sequence: CASSYTDKLNTEAFF.

This chain connects TRBV10-3 to TRBJ1-5; 9 bases fit TRBD1. With V trimmed by 5 bases and J by 3 bases, 8 bases remained unmatched. The CDR3 has 16 residues. In germline, CDR1 is ENHRY, CDR2 SYGVKD. CDR3 coding DNA: TGTGCCATCAGTCCCGGGACAGGGATTCACAATCAGCCCCAGCATTTT. Amino acids: CAISPGTGIHNQPQHF.

The J gene is TRBJ2-7, the V gene TRBV4-1; D is unresolved. CDR3 size: 12 residues. CDR1 and CDR2 from the germline V gene are MGHRA and YSYEKL. V was pared by 8 bases and J by 2 bases, with 10 bases between. Here the CDR3 reads CASLGPAYEQYF. CDR3 nucleotides: TGCGCCAGCCTCGGGCCGGCCTACGAGCAGTACTTC.

V usage is TRBV27 and J usage is TRBJ2-5; 9 bases line up with TRBD1. J gave up 5 bases and V 2 bases, and 12 bases lay outside the gene matches. Germline CDR1 is MNHEY and CDR2 is SMNVEV (reference sequence). The CDR3 spans 17 residues. The CDR3 loop reads CASSLEGQQGAVETQYF. In nucleotides, the CDR3 is TGTGCCAGCAGTTTAGAGGGGCAACAGGGGGCGGTGGAGACCCAGTACTTC.

This clone came up a few times. V gene TRBV30 combines with J gene TRBJ2-7; D gene uncertain. Germline values: CDR1 GTSNPN, CDR2 SVGIG (reference sequence). This CDR3 contains 12 residues. V lost 0 bases and J 1 base, leaving 4 bases between the germline ends. CDR3 DNA sequence: TGTGCCTGGAGTGTAATGTCCTACGAGCAGTACTTC. Residues: CAWSVMSYEQYF.

The CDR3: CASSDPLAGVYNEQFF. CDR3 coding DNA: TGTGCCAGTAGTGACCCACTAGCGGGGGTCTACAATGAGCAGTTCTTC. V usage is TRBV19 and J usage is TRBJ2-1; 11 bases match TRBD2. Germline CDR1 is LNHDA and CDR2 is SQIVND (reference sequence). This CDR3 spans 16 amino acids. V was clipped by 5 bases and J by 3 bases; unmatched bases: 6.

The chain carries TRBV10-3 and TRBJ2-3; no clear D gene. Germline V CDR1 and CDR2: ENHRY, SYGVKD. The V gene lost 6 bases and the J gene lost 1 base, with 11 bases spanning the gap. CDR3 size: 14 residues. CDR3 loop: CAIRDSFGTDTQYF. The DNA of the CDR3 is TGTGCCATCAGGGATTCTTTCGGCACAGATACGCAGTATTTT.

This clone was recorded a few times. The chain joins TRBV14 to TRBJ1-1; D might be TRBD1 (6 bases). The V gene's germline CDR1 is SGHDN and CDR2 FVKESK. This CDR3 comprises 15 residues. Trimming removed 2 bases at V and 5 bases at J, with 15 bases between. CDR3 sequence (DNA): TGTGCCAGCAGCCAATGGACCCGGGGGACAACTGAAGCTTTCTTT. Translated: CASSQWTRGTTEAFF.

CDR3 sequence (DNA): TGTGCCAGCAGCTTAGCCAGGGTCTTGGCTGGGGCCAACGTCCTGACTTTC. This translates into CASSLARVLAGANVLTF. This rearrangement joins TRBV7-8 to TRBJ2-6; D may be TRBD1 (5 bases). The V end lost 0 bases, the J end lost 2 bases, and 11 bases lay between the germline ends. CDR1 is SGHVS, CDR2 FQNEAQ, per germline. The CDR3 length is 17 residues.

This clone was seen a handful of times. The V call is TRBV30, the J call TRBJ2-7, with D possibly being TRBD1 or TRBD2 (6 bases each). Trimming pared 4 bases from V and 3 bases from J, leaving 22 bases between. The CDR3 runs 16 residues. The germline CDR1 and CDR2 sequences are GTSNPN and SVGIG (reference sequence). CDR3 bases: TGTGCCTGGATTGGAGGGTCAGGGGTTAGGGACTACGAGCAGTACTTC. Its protein is CAWIGGSGVRDYEQYF. The full variable domain, completed using reference TRBV30 and TRBJ2-7, is SQTIHQWPATLVQPVGSPLSLECTVEGTSNPNLYWYRQAAGRGLQLLFYSVGIGQISSEVPQNLSASRPQDRQFILSSKKLLLSDSGFYLCAWIGGSGVRDYEQYFGPGTRLTVT.

This clone was counted at least ten times. This sequence joins TRBV2 and TRBJ1-2, with 9 bases lining up with TRBD1. J lost 5 bases, V lost 10 bases, and 8 bases had no gene match. The V gene's germline CDR1 is SNHLY and CDR2 FYNNEI. The CDR3 sequence is 13 residues long. CDR3 nucleotide sequence: TGTGCCAAGAAGGACAGGGGATTATATGGCTACACCTTC. Amino acids: CAKKDRGLYGYTF.

The rearrangement links TRBV5-1 to TRBJ2-3; D is unclear. The CDR3 runs to 13 residues. Trimming cost V 5 bases and J 0 bases, with 7 bases left between them. CDR1 is SGHRS and CDR2 is YFSETQ in the germline V gene. CDR3 sequence (DNA): TGCGCCAGCAGGTTAGACAGCACAGATACGCAGTATTTT. Translated: CASRLDSTDTQYF.

J is TRBJ1-1 and V is TRBV27; tentatively, D is TRBD1 (5 bases). CDR1 is MNHEY, CDR2 SMNVEV, per germline (reference sequence). The CDR3 runs 14 residues. V was cut by 2 bases and J by 3 bases, with 10 bases left in between. CDR3 residues: CASSLGGAYTEAFF. CDR3 DNA: TGTGCCAGCAGTTTAGGAGGGGCATACACTGAAGCTTTCTTT.

A few counts support this clone. The DNA for the CDR3 is TGCAGCGTTGAGGGACAGGCGGGCTACGAGCAGTACTTC. Translating gives CSVEGQAGYEQYF. V and J are TRBV29-1 and TRBJ2-7; 8 bases line up with TRBD1. The germline V gene encodes CDR1 SQVTM and CDR2 ANQGSEA. The V gene end was trimmed by 3 bases and the J gene end by 3 bases; junction bases not matched to a gene: 4. This CDR3 comprises 13 residues.